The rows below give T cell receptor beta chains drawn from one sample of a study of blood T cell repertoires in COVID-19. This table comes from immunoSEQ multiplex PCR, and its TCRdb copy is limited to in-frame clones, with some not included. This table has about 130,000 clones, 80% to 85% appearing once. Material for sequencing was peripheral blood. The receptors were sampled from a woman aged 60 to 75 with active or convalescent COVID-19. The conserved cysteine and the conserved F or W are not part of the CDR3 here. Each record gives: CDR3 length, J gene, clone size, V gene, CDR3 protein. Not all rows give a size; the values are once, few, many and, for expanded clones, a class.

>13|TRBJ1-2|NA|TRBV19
ASSTGTGGNYGYT
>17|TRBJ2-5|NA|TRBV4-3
ASSQDYIILAGAEETQY
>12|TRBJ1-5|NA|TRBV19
ASTSVNSNQPQH
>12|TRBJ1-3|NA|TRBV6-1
ASRRQGSGNTIY
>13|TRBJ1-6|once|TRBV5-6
ASSLGTSEGSPLH
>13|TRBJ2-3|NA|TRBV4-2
ASSESGGRADTQY
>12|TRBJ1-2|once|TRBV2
ASSDVRGLGGYT
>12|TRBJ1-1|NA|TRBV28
ASSSTGDFTEAF
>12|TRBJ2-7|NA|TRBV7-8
ASSLDGLDYEQY
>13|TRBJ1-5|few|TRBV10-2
ASSESSGSNQPQH
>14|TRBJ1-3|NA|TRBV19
ASSRPGQNTGNTIY
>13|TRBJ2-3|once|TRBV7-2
ASRWGGVSTDTQY
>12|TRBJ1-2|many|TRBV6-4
ASIRQGMCYGYT
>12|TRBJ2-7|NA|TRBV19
ASSSRDYPYEQY
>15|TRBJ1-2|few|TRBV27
ASSLHDLRGYEVGYT
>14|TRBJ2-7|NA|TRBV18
ASSRSLGEGRNEQY
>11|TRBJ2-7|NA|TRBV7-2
ASSSSEVYEQY
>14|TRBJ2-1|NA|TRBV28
ASHKTGTPRRNEQF
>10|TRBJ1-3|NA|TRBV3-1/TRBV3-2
ASSPRGNTIY
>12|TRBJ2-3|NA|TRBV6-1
ASSEGTETDTQY
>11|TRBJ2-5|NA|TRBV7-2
ASSLTSGVDQY
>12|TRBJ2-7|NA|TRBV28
ASTAPGGSYEQY
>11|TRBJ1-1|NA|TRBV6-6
ASTLTAGAEAF
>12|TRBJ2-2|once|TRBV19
ASLGRGNTGELF
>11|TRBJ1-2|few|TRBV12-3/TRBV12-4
ASSLGGGIGYT
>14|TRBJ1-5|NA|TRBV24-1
ATSDADRAFGQPQH
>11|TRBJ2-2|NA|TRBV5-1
ASSLRETGELF
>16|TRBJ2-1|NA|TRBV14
ASSQPPRGPFSYNEQF
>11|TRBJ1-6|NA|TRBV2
ASTAQGDSPLH
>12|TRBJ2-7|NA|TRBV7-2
ASSPWTSKDEQY
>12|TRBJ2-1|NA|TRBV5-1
ASSKRQGINEQF
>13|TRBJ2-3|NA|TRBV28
ASSRDSAATDTQY
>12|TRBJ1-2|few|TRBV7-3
ASSLGAGNYGYT
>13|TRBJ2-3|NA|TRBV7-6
ASSLGRQSTDTQY
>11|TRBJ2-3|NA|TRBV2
ASTQGWTDTQY
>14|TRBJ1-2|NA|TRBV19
ASSTPGTPTNYGYT
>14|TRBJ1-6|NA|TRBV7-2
ASSLVRDRVNSPLH
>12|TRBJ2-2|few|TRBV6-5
ATTGIRITGELF
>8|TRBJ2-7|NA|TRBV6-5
ATVYYEQY
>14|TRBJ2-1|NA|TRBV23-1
ASSRGSGRDYNEQF
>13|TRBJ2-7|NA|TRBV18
ASSSMMTASYEQY
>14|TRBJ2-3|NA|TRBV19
ASSIRQGRRTDTQY
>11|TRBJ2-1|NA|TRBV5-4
ASSQTPLREQF
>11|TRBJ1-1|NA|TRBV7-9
ASSLGRQSEAF
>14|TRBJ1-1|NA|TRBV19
ASSFGTGGTNTEAF
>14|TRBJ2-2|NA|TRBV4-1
ASSQGRLAGTGELF
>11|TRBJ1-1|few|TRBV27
ASSIQGATEAF
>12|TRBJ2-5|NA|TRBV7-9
ASSLAGARETQY
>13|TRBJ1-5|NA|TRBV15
ATSRGTGGGQPQH
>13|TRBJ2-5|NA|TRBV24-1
ATSDPRTSGETQY
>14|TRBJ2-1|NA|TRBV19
ASSIFYSRGNNEQF
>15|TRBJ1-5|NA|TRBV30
AWSVDREGNSNQPQH
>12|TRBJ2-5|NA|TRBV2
ASSVYRGRETQY